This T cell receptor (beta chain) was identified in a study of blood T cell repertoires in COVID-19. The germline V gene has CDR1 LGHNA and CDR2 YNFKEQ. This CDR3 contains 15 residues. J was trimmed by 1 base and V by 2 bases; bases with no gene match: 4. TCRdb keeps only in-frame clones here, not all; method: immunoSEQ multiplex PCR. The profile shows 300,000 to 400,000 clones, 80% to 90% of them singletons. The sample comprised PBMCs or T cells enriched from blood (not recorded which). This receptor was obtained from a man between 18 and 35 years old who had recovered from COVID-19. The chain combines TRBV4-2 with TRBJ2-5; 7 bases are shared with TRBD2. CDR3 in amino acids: CASSQREELQETQYF. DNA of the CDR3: TGTGCCAGCAGCCAACGGGAGGAACTCCAAGAGACCCAGTACTTC.